The 19 T cell receptor beta chains given below trace back to one sample, sequenced in a study of early T cells in non-severe SARS-CoV-2 infection. TCRdb analysed the 5' RACE reads with MiXCR anew, one entry per CDR3 protein. The sample has 75,000 to 100,000 distinct CDR3 sequences, 11% to 15% seen once. Specimen: whole blood. Source of these receptors: an adult who was a healthcare worker with PCR-confirmed SARS-CoV-2 infection or an uninfected control (not recorded which).

This clonotype has more than one count but fewer than ten. V gene TRBV28 combines with J gene TRBJ1-4; D is undetermined. V was pared by 8 bases and J by 7 bases, with 11 bases between. The CDR3 covers 12 residues. CDR1 is MDHEN, CDR2 SYDVKM, per germline. This chain's CDR3 is CASRAWGEKLFF. The CDR3 coding sequence is TGTGCCAGCCGGGCCTGGGGTGAAAAACTGTTTTTT.

This clonotype was seen only a few times. The rearrangement joins TRBV7-9 to TRBJ2-3; D unclear. Trimming shortened V by 3 bases and J by 5 bases, and 9 bases separated the two germline ends. Germline V CDR1 and CDR2: SEHNR, FQNEAQ (reference sequence). There are 13 residues in the CDR3. CDR3: CASSFRRRDTQYF. CDR3 DNA: TGTGCCAGCAGCTTTCGAAGGAGAGATACGCAGTATTTT.

A few counts support this clonotype. The genes are TRBV21-1 and TRBJ1-1; the table gives TRBD1 as D, unverified against the DNA. TRBV21-1 is tagged as a pseudogene. CDR3 length: 17 amino acids. CDR3 nucleotides: TGTGCCAGCAGCAAAGTGGGGGTTTCGGTGAAGAACACTGAAGCTTTCTTT. It yields the protein CASSKVGVSVKNTEAFF.

This clonotype was picked up a small number of times. The chain links TRBV5-1 to TRBJ2-3, with D hard to call. The CDR3 is made up of 12 amino acids. Germline lookup yields CDR1 SGHRS and CDR2 YFSETQ. V dropped 2 bases and J dropped 6 bases, with 7 bases sitting between them. The CDR3 bases are TGCGCCAGCAGCTTAAGTATTGATACGCAGTATTTT. Translation gives CASSLSIDTQYF.

This clonotype has more than one count but fewer than ten. CDR3 in amino acids: CASSLVLVGELFF. In DNA form, the CDR3 reads TGTGCCAGCAGCTTAGTGCTAGTCGGGGAGCTGTTTTTT. V and J are TRBV7-2 and TRBJ2-2, with no clear D. CDR1 and CDR2 from the germline V gene are SGHTA and FQGNSA. This CDR3 has 13 residues. V shed 1 base and J shed 7 bases, with 7 bases lying between them.

This clonotype has more than one count but fewer than ten. The chain links TRBV7-8 to TRBJ2-2; the D gene is possibly TRBD1 (6 bases). The CDR3 sequence is 14 residues long. Trimming took 1 base from V and 5 from J, leaving 8 bases between them. Germline loops: CDR1 SGHVS, CDR2 FQNEAQ. The CDR3 sequence: CASSLGTGTGELFF. The CDR3 DNA sequence: TGTGCCAGCAGCTTAGGTACAGGGACCGGGGAGCTGTTTTTT.

This clonotype has at least ten counts. V and J are TRBV7-9 and TRBJ2-7; D ambiguous. Germline V gene lookup returns CDR1 SEHNR and CDR2 FQNEAQ (reference sequence). Trimming shortened V by 0 bases and J by 13 bases, and 16 bases separated the two germline ends. The CDR3 covers 13 residues. The CDR3 DNA is TGTGCCAGCAGCTTAGCGGAACGGGTAGCCCCCTACTTC. Translation: CASSLAERVAPYF.

This clonotype was observed a few times. The chain couples TRBV7-2 to TRBJ2-2; the D gene is possibly TRBD2 (6 bases). Trimming took 5 bases from V and 1 from J, leaving 11 bases between them. Germline V CDR1 and CDR2: SGHTA, FQGNSA. The CDR3 is 15 amino acids. CDR3 DNA sequence: TGTGCCAGCAGCCAACTGGGGGGGAACACCGGGGAGCTGTTTTTT. Amino acid sequence: CASSQLGGNTGELFF.

This clonotype was seen a few times. This chain links TRBV6-2 or TRBV6-3 with TRBJ1-2; 8 bases map to TRBD1. The V gene's germline CDR1 is MNHEY and CDR2 SVGEGT. The J segment lost 1 base and the V segment lost 7 bases, leaving 2 bases of the junction unmatched. This CDR3 has 13 amino acids. CDR3: CASMGQVNYGYTF. DNA for the CDR3: TGTGCCAGCATGGGACAGGTTAACTATGGCTACACCTTC.

The V gene is TRBV10-3, the J gene TRBJ2-6; D might be TRBD1 (5 bases). The CDR3 spans 16 residues. The germline CDR1 and CDR2 sequences are ENHRY and SYGVKD. V was shortened by 8 bases and J by 0 bases, with 14 bases between the two germline ends. The CDR3 here is CAIAAGQISGANVLTF. In DNA, the CDR3 is TGTGCCATCGCGGCAGGGCAGATCTCTGGGGCCAACGTCCTGACTTTC.

This clonotype was counted only a few times. The chain carries TRBV20-1 and TRBJ1-3; possibly TRBD1 for D (5 bases). Trimming cost V 6 bases and J 4 bases, with 13 bases left between them. The germline V gene encodes CDR1 DFQATT and CDR2 SNEGSKA (reference sequence). The CDR3 length is 13 residues. The CDR3 DNA reads as TGCAGTGCCCCAACCGGGGCGGGAAACACCATATATTTT. Translating it yields CSAPTGAGNTIYF.

This clonotype was observed a handful of times. The chain employs TRBV10-1 and TRBJ2-7; perhaps D is TRBD1 or TRBD2 (5 bases each). The CDR3 is 14 amino acids. V gave up 0 bases and J gave up 5 bases, with 11 bases separating them. The germline gives CDR1 WNHNN, CDR2 SYGVQD (reference sequence). This CDR3 reads CASSESGRDHEQYF. The CDR3 DNA reads TGCGCCAGCAGTGAGTCTGGCAGGGACCACGAGCAGTACTTC.

The V call is TRBV12-3 or TRBV12-4, the J call TRBJ2-7; D gene ambiguous. CDR3 length equals 14 residues. Deletions cut 5 bases from V and 0 bases from J, with 11 bases between. As DNA, the CDR3 is TGTGCCAGCAGTGGTGGGTCTTACTCCTACGAGCAGTACTTC. The encoded protein is CASSGGSYSYEQYF.

The CDR3 loop reads CASSRGRVVEKLFF. Here the CDR3 DNA reads TGTGCCAGCAGCCGAGGAAGAGTGGTTGAAAAACTGTTTTTT. V usage is TRBV12-3 or TRBV12-4 and J usage is TRBJ1-4; D uncertain. Deletions cut 6 bases from V and 7 bases from J, with 15 bases between. This CDR3 spans 14 amino acids.

This chain joins TRBV4-2 and TRBJ2-4; 7 bases are a match to TRBD2. Trimming removed 0 bases from V and 15 bases from J; junction bases left unmatched: 11. The germline V gene has CDR1 LGHNA and CDR2 YNFKEQ. The CDR3 length is 14 residues. Here the CDR3 DNA reads TGTGCCAGCAGCCAAGAGGGGGGGGAACCACCTGGGTACTTC. Translated: CASSQEGGEPPGYF.

The chain employs TRBV5-1 and TRBJ2-6; 9 nucleotides match TRBD1. The germline gives CDR1 SGHRS, CDR2 YFSETQ. This CDR3 is 18 amino acids long. V lost 1 base to trimming and J lost 0 bases; unmatched junction nucleotides: 5. CDR3 loop: CASSLWGQGFSGANVLTF. As DNA, the CDR3 is TGCGCCAGCAGCTTGTGGGGACAGGGATTCTCTGGGGCCAACGTCCTGACTTTC.

This clonotype was observed a few times. The rearrangement joins TRBV9 to TRBJ2-1; D call uncertain. Germline loops: CDR1 SGDLS, CDR2 YYNGEE. The CDR3 loop spans 15 amino acids. The ends were cut back, 2 bases at V and 6 bases at J, with 15 bases in the middle. CDR3 DNA: TGTGCCAGCAGCGTGATGGGGAATATTTTCAATGAGCAGTTCTTC. Its protein product is CASSVMGNIFNEQFF.

This clonotype has a count of ten or more. J is TRBJ1-2 and V is TRBV29-1; D gene unclear. The germline V gene encodes CDR1 SQVTM and CDR2 ANQGSEA. Trimming left V 2 bases short and J 0 bases short, with 10 bases between. The CDR3 totals 14 residues. The CDR3: CSVEIVQSNYGYTF. In DNA form, the CDR3 reads TGCAGCGTTGAAATAGTACAGTCTAACTATGGCTACACCTTC.

The table lists this clonotype with a few counts. V is TRBV18 and J is TRBJ2-5, with D tentatively TRBD2 (5 bases). CDR3 length equals 13 residues. V was trimmed by 4 bases and J by 4 bases, leaving 10 bases between them. In germline, CDR1 is KGHSH, CDR2 LQKENI. Written as DNA, the CDR3 is TGTGCCAGCTCACTTGAGGGTCGAGAGACCCAGTACTTC. As protein: CASSLEGRETQYF.